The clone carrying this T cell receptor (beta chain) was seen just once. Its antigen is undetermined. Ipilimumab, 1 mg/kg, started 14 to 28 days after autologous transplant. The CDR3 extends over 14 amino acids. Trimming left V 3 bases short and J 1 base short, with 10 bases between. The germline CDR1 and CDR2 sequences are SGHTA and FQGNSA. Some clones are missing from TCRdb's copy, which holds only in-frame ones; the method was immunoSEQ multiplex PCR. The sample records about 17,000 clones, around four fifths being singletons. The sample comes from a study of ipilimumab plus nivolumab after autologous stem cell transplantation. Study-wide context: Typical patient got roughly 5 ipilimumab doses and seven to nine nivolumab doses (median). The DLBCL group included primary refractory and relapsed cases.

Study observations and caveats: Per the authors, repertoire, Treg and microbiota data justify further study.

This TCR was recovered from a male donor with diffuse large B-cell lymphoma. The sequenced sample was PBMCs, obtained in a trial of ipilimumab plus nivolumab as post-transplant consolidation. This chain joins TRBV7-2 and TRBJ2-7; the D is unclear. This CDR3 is CASSFLVASYEQYF. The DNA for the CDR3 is TGTGCCAGCAGCTTTCTCGTCGCATCCTACGAGCAGTACTTC.